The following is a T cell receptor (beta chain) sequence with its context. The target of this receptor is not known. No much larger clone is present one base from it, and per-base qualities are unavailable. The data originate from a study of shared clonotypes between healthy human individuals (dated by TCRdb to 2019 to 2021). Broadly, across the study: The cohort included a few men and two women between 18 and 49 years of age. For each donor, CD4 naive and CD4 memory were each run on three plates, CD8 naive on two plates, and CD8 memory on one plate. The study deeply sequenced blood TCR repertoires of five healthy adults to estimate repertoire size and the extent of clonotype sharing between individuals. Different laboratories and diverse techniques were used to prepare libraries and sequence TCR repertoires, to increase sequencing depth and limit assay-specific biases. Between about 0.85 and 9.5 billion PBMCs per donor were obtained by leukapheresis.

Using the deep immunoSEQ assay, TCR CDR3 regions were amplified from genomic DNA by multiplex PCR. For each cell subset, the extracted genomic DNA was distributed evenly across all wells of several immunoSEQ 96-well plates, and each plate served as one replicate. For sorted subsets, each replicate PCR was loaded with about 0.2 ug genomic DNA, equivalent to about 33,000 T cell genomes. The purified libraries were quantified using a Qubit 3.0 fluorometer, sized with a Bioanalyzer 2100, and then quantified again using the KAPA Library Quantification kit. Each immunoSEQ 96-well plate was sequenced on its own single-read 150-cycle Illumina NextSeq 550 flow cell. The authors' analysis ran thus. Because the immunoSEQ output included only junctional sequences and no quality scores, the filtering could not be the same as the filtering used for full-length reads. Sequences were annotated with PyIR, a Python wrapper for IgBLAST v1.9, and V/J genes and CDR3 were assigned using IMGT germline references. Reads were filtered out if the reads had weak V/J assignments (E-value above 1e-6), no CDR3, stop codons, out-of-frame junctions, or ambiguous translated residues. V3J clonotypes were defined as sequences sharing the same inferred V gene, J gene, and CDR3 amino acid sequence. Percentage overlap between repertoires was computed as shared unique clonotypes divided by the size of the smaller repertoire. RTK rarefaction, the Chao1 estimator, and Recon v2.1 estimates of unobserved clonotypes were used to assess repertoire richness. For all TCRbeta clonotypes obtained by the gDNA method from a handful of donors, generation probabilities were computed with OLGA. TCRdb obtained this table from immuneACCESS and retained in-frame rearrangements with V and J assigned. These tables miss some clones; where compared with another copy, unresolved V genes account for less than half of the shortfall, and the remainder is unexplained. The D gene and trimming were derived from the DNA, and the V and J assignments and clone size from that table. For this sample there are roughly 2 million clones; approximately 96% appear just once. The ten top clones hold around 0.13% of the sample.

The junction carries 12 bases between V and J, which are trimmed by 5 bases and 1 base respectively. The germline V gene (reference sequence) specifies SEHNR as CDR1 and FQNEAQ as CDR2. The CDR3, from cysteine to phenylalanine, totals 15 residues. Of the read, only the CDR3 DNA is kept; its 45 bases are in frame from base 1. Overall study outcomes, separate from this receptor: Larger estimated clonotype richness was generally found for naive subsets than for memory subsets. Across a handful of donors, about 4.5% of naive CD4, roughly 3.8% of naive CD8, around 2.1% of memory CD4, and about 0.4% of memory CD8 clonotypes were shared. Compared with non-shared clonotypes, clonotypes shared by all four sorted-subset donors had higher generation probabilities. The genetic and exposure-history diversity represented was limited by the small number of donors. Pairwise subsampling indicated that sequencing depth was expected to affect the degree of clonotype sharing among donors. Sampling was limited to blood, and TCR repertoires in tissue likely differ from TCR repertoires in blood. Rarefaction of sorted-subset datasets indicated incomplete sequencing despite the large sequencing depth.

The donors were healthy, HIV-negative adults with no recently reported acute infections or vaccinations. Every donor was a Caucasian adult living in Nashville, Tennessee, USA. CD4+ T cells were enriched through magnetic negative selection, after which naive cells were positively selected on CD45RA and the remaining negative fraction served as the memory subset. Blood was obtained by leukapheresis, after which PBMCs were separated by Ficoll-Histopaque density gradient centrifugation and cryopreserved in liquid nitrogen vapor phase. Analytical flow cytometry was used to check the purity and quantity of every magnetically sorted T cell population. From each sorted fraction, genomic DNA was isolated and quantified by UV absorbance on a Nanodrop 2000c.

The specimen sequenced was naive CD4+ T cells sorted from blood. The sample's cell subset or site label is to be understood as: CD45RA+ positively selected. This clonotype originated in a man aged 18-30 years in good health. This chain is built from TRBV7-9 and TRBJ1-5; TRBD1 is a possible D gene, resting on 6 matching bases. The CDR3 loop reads CASSQGPNSNQPQHF. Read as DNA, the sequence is TGTGCCAGCAGCCAGGGGCCTAACAGCAATCAGCCCCAGCATTTT.